This T cell receptor (beta chain) was obtained from a study of Graves' ophthalmopathy and Graves' hyperthyroidism. General observations from the study: Blood was where most expanded thyroid clonotypes above 0.001 frequency also turned up.

This clonotype came up a few times. No antigen is known for it. Orbital computed tomography, thyroid ultrasound, TRAb, serum thyroxine and clinical symptoms formed the basis of diagnosis. RNA transcripts were the source from which TCR beta CDR3 regions were amplified. RT-PCR was first run with HTBI primers, then multiplex PCR in a second round. TCRdb reanalysed the multiplex PCR reads using MiXCR and keeps one entry per CDR3 protein. This sample has 500,000 to 800,000 distinct CDR3 sequences, with just over 40% found just once. This CDR3 spans 13 amino acids. The V end lost 3 bases, the J end lost 8 bases, and 14 bases lay between the germline ends. Germline CDR1 is SGDLS and CDR2 is YYNGEE.

The chain carries TRBV9 and TRBJ1-2; D not resolved. The sequencing sample was made of peripheral blood. The receptor comes from an adult man with Graves' ophthalmopathy. The CDR3 region is CASSAQSTPGYTF. The DNA for the CDR3 is TGTGCCAGCAGCGCCCAATCAACCCCGGGCTACACCTTC.